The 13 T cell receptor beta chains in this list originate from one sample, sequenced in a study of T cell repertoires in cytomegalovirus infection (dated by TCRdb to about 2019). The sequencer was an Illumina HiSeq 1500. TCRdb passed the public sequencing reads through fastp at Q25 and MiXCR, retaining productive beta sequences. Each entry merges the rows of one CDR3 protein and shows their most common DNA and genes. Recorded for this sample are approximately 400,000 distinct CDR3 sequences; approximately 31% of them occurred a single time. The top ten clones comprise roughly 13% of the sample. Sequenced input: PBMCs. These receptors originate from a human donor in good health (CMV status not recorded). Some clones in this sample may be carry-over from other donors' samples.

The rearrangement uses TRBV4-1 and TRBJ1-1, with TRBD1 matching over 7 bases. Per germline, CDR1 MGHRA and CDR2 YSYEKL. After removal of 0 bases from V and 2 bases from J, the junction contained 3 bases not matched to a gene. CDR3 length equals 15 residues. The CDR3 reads CASSQESGGNTEAFF. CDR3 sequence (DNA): TGCGCCAGCAGCCAAGAGTCAGGGGGTAACACTGAAGCTTTCTTT.

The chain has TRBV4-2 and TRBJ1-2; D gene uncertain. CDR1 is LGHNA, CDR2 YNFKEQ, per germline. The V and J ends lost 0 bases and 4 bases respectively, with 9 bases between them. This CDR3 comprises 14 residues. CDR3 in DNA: TGTGCCAGCAGCCAAGAGAGACTCAGCTATGGCTACACCTTC. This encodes CASSQERLSYGYTF.

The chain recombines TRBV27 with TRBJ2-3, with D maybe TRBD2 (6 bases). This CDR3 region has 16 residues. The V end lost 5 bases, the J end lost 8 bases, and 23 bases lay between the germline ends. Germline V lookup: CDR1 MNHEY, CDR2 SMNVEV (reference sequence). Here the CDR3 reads CASSRGRRGARFTQYF. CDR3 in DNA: TGTGCCAGCAGTCGTGGCCGGAGGGGCGCCAGATTTACGCAGTATTTT.

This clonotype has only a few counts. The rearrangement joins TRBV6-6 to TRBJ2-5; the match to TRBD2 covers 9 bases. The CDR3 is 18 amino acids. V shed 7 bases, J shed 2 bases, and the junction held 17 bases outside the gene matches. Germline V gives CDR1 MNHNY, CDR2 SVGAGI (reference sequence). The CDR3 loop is CASNPLGGAGGRQETQYF. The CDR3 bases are TGTGCCAGCAACCCTCTCGGGGGAGCGGGGGGCCGACAAGAGACCCAGTACTTC.

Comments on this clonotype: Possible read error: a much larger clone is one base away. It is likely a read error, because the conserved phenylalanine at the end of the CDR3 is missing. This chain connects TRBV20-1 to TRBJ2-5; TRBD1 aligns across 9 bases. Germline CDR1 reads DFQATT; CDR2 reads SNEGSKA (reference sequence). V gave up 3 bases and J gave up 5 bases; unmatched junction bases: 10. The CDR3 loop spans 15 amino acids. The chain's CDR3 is CSASSTGGLVETQYL. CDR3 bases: TGCAGTGCTAGTAGTACAGGGGGCTTGGTGGAGACCCAGTACTTA.

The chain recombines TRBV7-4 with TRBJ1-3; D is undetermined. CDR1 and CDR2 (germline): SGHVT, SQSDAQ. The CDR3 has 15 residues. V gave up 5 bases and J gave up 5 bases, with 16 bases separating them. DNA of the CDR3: TGTGCCAGCAGCCCTATGGGCCCCTTCAGAAACACCATATATTTT. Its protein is CASSPMGPFRNTIYF.

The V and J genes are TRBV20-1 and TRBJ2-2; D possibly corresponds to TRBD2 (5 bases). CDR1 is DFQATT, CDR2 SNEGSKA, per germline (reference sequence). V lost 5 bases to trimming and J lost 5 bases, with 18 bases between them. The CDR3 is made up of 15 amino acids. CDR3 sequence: CSAPTGNIGTGELFF. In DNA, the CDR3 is TGCAGTGCTCCGACCGGGAACATCGGGACCGGGGAGCTGTTTTTT.

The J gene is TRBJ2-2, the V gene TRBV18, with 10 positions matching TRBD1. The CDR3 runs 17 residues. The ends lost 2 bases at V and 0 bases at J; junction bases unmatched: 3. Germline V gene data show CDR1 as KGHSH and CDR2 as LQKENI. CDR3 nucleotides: TGTGCCAGCTCACCATTGGGGACAGGGGCGAACACCGGGGAGCTGTTTTTT. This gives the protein CASSPLGTGANTGELFF.

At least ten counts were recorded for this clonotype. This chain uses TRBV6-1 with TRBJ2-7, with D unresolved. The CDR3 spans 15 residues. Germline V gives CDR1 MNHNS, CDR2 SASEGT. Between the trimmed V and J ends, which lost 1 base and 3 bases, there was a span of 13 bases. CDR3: CASSEVSGSNYEQYF. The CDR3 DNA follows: TGTGCCAGCAGTGAAGTGTCGGGCTCCAACTACGAGCAGTACTTC.

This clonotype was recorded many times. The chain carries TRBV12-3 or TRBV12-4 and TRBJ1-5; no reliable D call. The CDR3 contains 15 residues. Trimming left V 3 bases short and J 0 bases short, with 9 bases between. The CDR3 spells CASSFDRNSNQPQHF. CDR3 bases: TGTGCCAGCAGTTTTGATAGGAATAGCAATCAGCCCCAGCATTTT.

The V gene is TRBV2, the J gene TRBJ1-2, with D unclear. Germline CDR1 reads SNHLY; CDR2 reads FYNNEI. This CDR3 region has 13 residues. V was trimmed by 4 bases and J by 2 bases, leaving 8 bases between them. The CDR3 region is CASSGNSNYGYTF. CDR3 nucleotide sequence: TGTGCCAGCAGTGGTAACAGCAACTATGGCTACACCTTC.

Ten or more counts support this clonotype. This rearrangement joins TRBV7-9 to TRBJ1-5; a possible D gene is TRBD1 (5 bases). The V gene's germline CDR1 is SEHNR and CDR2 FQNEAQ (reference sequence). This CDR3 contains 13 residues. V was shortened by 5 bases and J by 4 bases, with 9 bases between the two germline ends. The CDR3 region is CASSDQGNQPQHF. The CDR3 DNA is TGTGCCAGCAGCGACCAGGGAAATCAGCCCCAGCATTTT.

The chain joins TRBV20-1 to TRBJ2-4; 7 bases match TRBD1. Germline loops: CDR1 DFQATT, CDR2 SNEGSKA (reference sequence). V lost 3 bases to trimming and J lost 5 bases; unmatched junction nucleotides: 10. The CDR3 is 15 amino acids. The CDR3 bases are TGCAGTGCTAGCCCCGACAGGGCCCTTCAAAACATTCAGTACTTC. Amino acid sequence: CSASPDRALQNIQYF.